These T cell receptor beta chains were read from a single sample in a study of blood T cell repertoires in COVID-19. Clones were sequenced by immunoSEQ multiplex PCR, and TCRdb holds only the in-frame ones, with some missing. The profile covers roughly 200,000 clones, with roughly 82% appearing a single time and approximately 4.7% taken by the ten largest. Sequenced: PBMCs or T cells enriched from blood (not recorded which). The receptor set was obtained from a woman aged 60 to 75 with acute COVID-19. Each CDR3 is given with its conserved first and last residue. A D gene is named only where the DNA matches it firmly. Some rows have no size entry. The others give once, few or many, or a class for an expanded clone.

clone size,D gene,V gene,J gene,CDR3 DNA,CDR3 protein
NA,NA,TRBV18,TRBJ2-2,TGTGCCAGCTCACCCCTTCTAGGAGGGAGTCCCGGGGAGCTGTTTTTT,CASSPLLGGSPGELFF
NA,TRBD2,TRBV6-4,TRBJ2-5,TGTGCCAGCAGTGTCGTAGCGGGGGGGCAAGAGACCCAGTACTTC,CASSVVAGGQETQYF
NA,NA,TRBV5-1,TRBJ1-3,TGCGCCAGCAGCTTGGGCGCAATTACGCCAAGCTCTGGAAACACCATATATTTT,CASSLGAITPSSGNTIYF
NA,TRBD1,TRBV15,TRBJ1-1,TGTGCCACCAGCCGGGGACAGCCGATTGGGAGTACTGAAGCTTTCTTT,CATSRGQPIGSTEAFF
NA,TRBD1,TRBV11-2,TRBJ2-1,TGTGCCAGCAGCTTAGCAGGGGGCTCCTACAATGAGCAGTTCTTC,CASSLAGGSYNEQFF
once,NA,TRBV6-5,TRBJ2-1,TGTGCCAGCAGTTACTCTGGCGGGTTGGATGAGCAGTTCTTC,CASSYSGGLDEQFF
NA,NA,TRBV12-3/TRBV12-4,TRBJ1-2,TGTGCCAGCAGTTTTCTTGTTGGCTACACCTTC,CASSFLVGYTF
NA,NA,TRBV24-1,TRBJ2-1,TGTGCCCCCAGAAAGGGGAGGAATGAGCAGTTCTTC,CAPRKGRNEQFF
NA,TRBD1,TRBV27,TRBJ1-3,TGTGCCAGCAGCAGGGGGTCCACTGGAAACACCATATATTTT,CASSRGSTGNTIYF
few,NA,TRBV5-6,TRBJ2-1,TGTGCCAGCAGCCCGGACAGCTTCTCGGGGAATGAGCAGTTCTTC,CASSPDSFSGNEQFF
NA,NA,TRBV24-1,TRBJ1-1,TGTGCCACCAGTGATTTGAAAGATAGAGGGCGGCGCGGGGACACTGAAGCTTTCTTT,CATSDLKDRGRRGDTEAFF
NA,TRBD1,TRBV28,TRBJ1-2,TGTGCCACTAAAGCACCCTGGGGACAGGGTTCGGAGGGCTACACCTTC,CATKAPWGQGSEGYTF
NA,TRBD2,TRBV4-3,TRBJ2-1,TGCGCCAGCAGCCCCCGGGGGAGCGGGAGTTACAATGAGCAGTTCTTC,CASSPRGSGSYNEQFF
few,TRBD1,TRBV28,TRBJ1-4,TGTGCCAGCAGCCTCCAGGGGGCGACTAATGAAAAACTGTTTTTT,CASSLQGATNEKLFF
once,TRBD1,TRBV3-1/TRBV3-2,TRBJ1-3,TGTGCCAGCAGCCTTGGAGGACAGGAGCCGGGGAACACCATATATTTT,CASSLGGQEPGNTIYF
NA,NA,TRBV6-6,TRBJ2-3,TGTGCCAGCAGCCCTACACCGGACAACACAGATACGCAGTATTTT,CASSPTPDNTDTQYF
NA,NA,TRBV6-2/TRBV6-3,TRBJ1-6,TGTGCCAGCAGTTACGACAGGTTCGCCAGCCTAAGCTCCTATAATTCACCCCTCCACTTT,CASSYDRFASLSSYNSPLHF
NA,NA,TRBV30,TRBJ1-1,TGTGCCTGGAGTTTTGGGAGGCCCCCAATGAACACTGAAGCTTTCTTT,CAWSFGRPPMNTEAFF
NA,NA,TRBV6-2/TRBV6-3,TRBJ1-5,TGTGCCAGCAGTTACTCGAAAGGGAGGGGGAGCAATCAGCCCCAGCATTTT,CASSYSKGRGSNQPQHF
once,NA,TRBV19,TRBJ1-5,TGTGCCAGTAGTATACGGCCAGGGGAGTCACAGCATTTT,CASSIRPGESQHF
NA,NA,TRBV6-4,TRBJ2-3,TGTGCCAGCAGTGACGGCAGGATTTCAGATACGCAGTATTTT,CASSDGRISDTQYF
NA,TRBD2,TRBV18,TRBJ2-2,TGTGCCAGCTCACCAGTGACTAGCGGGAACACCGGGGAGCTGTTTTTT,CASSPVTSGNTGELFF